These 5 T cell receptor beta chains were sequenced from one sample in a study of control samples from healthy donors and cancer patients. TCRdb keeps only in-frame clones here, not all; method: immunoSEQ multiplex PCR. Of about 170,000 clones in the sample, over 85% were seen once. Sequenced input: blood. All receptors derive from a man aged 25-45 years in good health.

This sequence joins TRBV7-7 and TRBJ2-5, with a possible D match to TRBD1 (5 bases). The CDR3 is made up of 15 amino acids. V was shortened by 1 base and J by 2 bases, with 11 bases between the two germline ends. Per germline, CDR1 SSHAT and CDR2 FNYEAQ (reference sequence). Written as DNA, the CDR3 is TGTGCCAGCAGCTTAGGGTCAGGGCTTCAAGAGACCCAGTACTTC. It translates to CASSLGSGLQETQYF.

In the case of this clone: The sample contains more than one DNA sequence encoding this CDR3. The gene calls are TRBV5-1 and TRBJ2-3, with 9 nucleotides matching TRBD2. Germline V gene data show CDR1 as SGHRS and CDR2 as YFSETQ. CDR3 size: 15 residues. V was clipped by 3 bases and J by 5 bases; unmatched bases: 7. For the CDR3, the DNA is TGCGCCAGCAGCTCCAGCGGGGGGCCGGGAGATACGCAGTATTTT. This gives the protein CASSSSGGPGDTQYF.

This chain links TRBV19 with TRBJ1-2; 7 bases are shared with TRBD1. V lost 5 bases, J lost 8 bases, and 11 bases stayed unmatched. Per the germline V gene, CDR1 is LNHDA and CDR2 is SQIVND (reference sequence). CDR3 length equals 14 residues. The CDR3 reads CASSGADRVFGYTF. CDR3 DNA sequence: TGTGCCAGTAGTGGGGCCGACAGGGTTTTCGGCTACACCTTC.

The V gene is TRBV27, the J gene TRBJ2-1; 11 nucleotides align to TRBD1. Trimming at V came to 6 bases and at J to 2 bases, leaving 6 bases not matched to a gene. This CDR3 spans 16 amino acids. The germline CDR1 and CDR2 sequences are MNHEY and SMNVEV (reference sequence). CDR3 in amino acids: CASRKSGQGAYNEQFF. CDR3 bases: TGTGCCAGCAGAAAATCGGGACAGGGGGCCTACAATGAGCAGTTCTTC.

The rearrangement joins TRBV10-3 to TRBJ1-1; D uncertain. Trimming cost V 2 bases and J 2 bases, with 6 bases left between them. The germline gives CDR1 ENHRY, CDR2 SYGVKD. The CDR3 is made up of 13 amino acids. CDR3 coding DNA: TGTGCCATCAGTGAGGGTCTTAACACTGAAGCTTTCTTT. It specifies CAISEGLNTEAFF.